A selection of T cell receptor beta chains follows, all from one sample in a study of CD8 T cells in Susac syndrome. TCRdb called the immunoSEQ multiplex PCR reads again in MiXCR, with one record for every CDR3 protein. This repertoire shows 120,000 or so distinct CDR3 sequences, about 95% found once; its top ten account for approximately 0.12%. Material: CD4+ T cells from PBMCs. The source is a human donor in good health. CDR3s include the opening cysteine and the closing phenylalanine or tryptophan. A D gene is named only where the DNA matches it firmly. Part of the rows lack a size; the others show once, few, many or a class for expanded clones.

V	D	size	J	DNA	CDR3
TRBV18	-	-	TRBJ2-3	TGTGCCAGCTCATCCGGGATAGCAGATACGCAGTATTTT	CASSSGIADTQYF
TRBV2	-	-	TRBJ2-5	TGTGCCAGCGGTATTTCCGAGACCCAGTACTTC	CASGISETQYF
TRBV9	-	-	TRBJ2-7	TGTGCCAGCAGCGTAGAGGCAGGGCCCTACGAGCAGTACTTC	CASSVEAGPYEQYF
TRBV19	TRBD2	-	TRBJ2-3	TGTGCCAGTAGTCCAAGGGACGGCCGGGGGGTTACGCAGTATTTT	CASSPRDGRGVTQYF
TRBV5-1	TRBD1	-	TRBJ2-3	TGCGCCAGCAGCTGGCAGGACAGGACAGATACGCAGTATTTT	CASSWQDRTDTQYF
TRBV6-6	-	-	TRBJ2-1	TGTGCCAGCAGTCCAACCCCCTTGGATGAGCAGTTCTTC	CASSPTPLDEQFF
TRBV29-1	-	-	TRBJ1-2	TGCAGCGCTCGCCCCGGACCGAACTATGGCTACACCTTC	CSARPGPNYGYTF
TRBV18	-	-	TRBJ2-2	TGTGCCAGCTCGCAAGATCAGACCGGGGAGCTGTTTTTT	CASSQDQTGELFF
TRBV4-1	-	-	TRBJ2-5	TGCGCCAGCAGCCAAGAACCCGACCGGACCCAGTACTTC	CASSQEPDRTQYF
TRBV12-3/TRBV12-4	-	-	TRBJ2-7	TGTGCCAGCAGTTTAATCCAGGGCGCCTACGAGCAGTACTTC	CASSLIQGAYEQYF
TRBV7-2	-	-	TRBJ2-7	TGTGCCAGCAGCTCACAGACAATCTACGAGCAGTACTTC	CASSSQTIYEQYF
TRBV15	-	-	TRBJ1-1	TGTGCCACCAGCGGGGGGGAAGTAGGGACTGAAGCTTTCTTT	CATSGGEVGTEAFF
TRBV6-1	-	-	TRBJ2-7	TGTGCCAGCAGCGCCCGAGGGGGACTCTCCTACGAGCAGTACTTC	CASSARGGLSYEQYF
TRBV28	TRBD1	-	TRBJ2-7	TGTGCCAGCAGTTTAGGTGGGACAGGGTCCTACGAGCAGTACTTC	CASSLGGTGSYEQYF
TRBV3-1	TRBD2	-	TRBJ2-3	TGTGCCAGCAGCCAAGAGTCTAGCGGGAGCACAGATACGCAGTATTTT	CASSQESSGSTDTQYF
TRBV20-1	TRBD2	-	TRBJ2-1	TGCAGTGCCCCTAGGGGCGGGAGTGGTACCTGGGAGCAGTTCTTC	CSAPRGGSGTWEQFF
TRBV3-1	TRBD1	-	TRBJ1-3	TGTGCCAGCAGCCAAGCGCCGGGACAGTCCTCTGGAAACACCATATATTTT	CASSQAPGQSSGNTIYF
TRBV7-8	-	-	TRBJ2-1	TGTGCCAGCAGCCCTCCTGGAGGGAGCTTCTCCTACAATGAGCAGTTCTTC	CASSPPGGSFSYNEQFF
TRBV11-1	TRBD1	-	TRBJ2-1	TGTGCCAGCAGCTTCAGGGGGAATGAGCAGTTCTTC	CASSFRGNEQFF
TRBV20-1	-	-	TRBJ2-5	TGCAGTCAGGAGGCGAGAAGGGCCCAAGAGACCCAGTACTTC	CSQEARRAQETQYF
TRBV3-1	TRBD2	-	TRBJ2-3	TGTGCCAGCAGCCCACTAGCGGTTGAGGCAGATACGCAGTATTTT	CASSPLAVEADTQYF
TRBV7-9	-	-	TRBJ2-4	TGTGCCAGCACCTTGGGGCAAGACAAAAACATTCAGTACTTC	CASTLGQDKNIQYF
TRBV6-1	-	-	TRBJ1-5	TGTGCCAGCAGTGCACAGGGCGGGGATCAGCCCCAGCATTTT	CASSAQGGDQPQHF
TRBV29-1	-	-	TRBJ2-7	TGCAGCGTTAGCGACAGGTCTGGCGAGCAGTACTTC	CSVSDRSGEQYF
TRBV27	-	once	TRBJ1-4	TGTGCCAGCAGGGCCCGGAGTTCTACTAATGAAAAACTGTTTTTT	CASRARSSTNEKLFF
TRBV7-9	-	-	TRBJ2-3	TGTGCCAGCAGCTTCGGGGATACGCAGTATTTT	CASSFGDTQYF
TRBV29-1	-	once	TRBJ2-2	TGCAGCGTTGAAAAAGAAATAGCCACCGGGGAGCTGTTTTTT	CSVEKEIATGELFF
TRBV4-2	-	-	TRBJ2-7	TGTGCCAGCAGCCAAGATCTGGGGATGTACGAGCAGTACTTC	CASSQDLGMYEQYF
TRBV3-1	TRBD2	-	TRBJ2-2	TGTGCCAGCAGCCAAGATGTTTCTAGCGGCTACCCCGGGGAGCTGTTTTTT	CASSQDVSSGYPGELFF
TRBV21-1	-	-	TRBJ2-7	TGTGCCAGCAGCAAACCCCGGACTAGCGGGTGTGACATTTACGAGCAGTACTTC	CASSKPRTSGCDIYEQYF
TRBV28	TRBD1	-	TRBJ2-7	TGTGCCAGCGGACAAGAACGGGACAGAAGCTTC	CASGQERDRSF
TRBV6-1	TRBD2	-	TRBJ2-3	TGTGCCAGCACCAAGGGACTAACCACAGATACGCAGTATTTT	CASTKGLTTDTQYF
TRBV3-1	TRBD1	-	TRBJ1-4	TGTGCCAGCAGCCGCCGAGCAGGGGGTATTGAAGCTAATGAAAAACTGTTTTTT	CASSRRAGGIEANEKLFF
TRBV7-8	-	-	TRBJ2-7	TGTGCCAGCAGCTTAGCCCCCGGGATATACGAGCAGTACTTC	CASSLAPGIYEQYF
TRBV7-9	TRBD2	-	TRBJ2-3	TGTGCCAGCAGTCTTAGCGGGATCGGCAATACGCAGTATTTT	CASSLSGIGNTQYF
TRBV20-1	-	once	TRBJ2-5	TGCAGTGCAGGGCCGCCACAAGAGACCCAGTACTTC	CSAGPPQETQYF
TRBV15	-	-	TRBJ2-5	TGTGCCACCAGCAGGAGGGGGAGCACAGAGACCCAGTACTTC	CATSRRGSTETQYF
TRBV20-1	-	-	TRBJ1-2	TGCAGTGCTAGAGACGGAAACTATGGCTACACCTTC	CSARDGNYGYTF
TRBV29-1	-	few	TRBJ2-7	TGCAGCGTTGAAGTAGGGTACGAGCAGTACTTC	CSVEVGYEQYF
TRBV5-1	-	-	TRBJ2-5	TGCGCCAGCAGCTTGGAGGCGGCCCAAGAGACCCAGTACTTC	CASSLEAAQETQYF
TRBV6-6	-	-	TRBJ2-7	TGTGCCAGCAGTTACCACCCCCCCTACGAGCAGTACTTC	CASSYHPPYEQYF
TRBV20-1	-	-	TRBJ2-7	TGCAGTGCCATGCAGGCGAGGACTGTCTACGAGCAGTACTTC	CSAMQARTVYEQYF
TRBV9	-	-	TRBJ2-1	TGTGCCAGCAGCGTAGTACGGGGCAGCTCCTACAATGAGCAGTTCTTC	CASSVVRGSSYNEQFF
TRBV18	TRBD1	-	TRBJ1-4	TGTGCCAGCTCACCTGGGACAGGACTGAATGAAAAACTGTTTTTT	CASSPGTGLNEKLFF
TRBV5-1	-	-	TRBJ2-2	TGCGCCAGCAGCTTGCCCGGACCGACGAACACCGGGGAGCTGTTTTTT	CASSLPGPTNTGELFF
TRBV5-1	-	-	TRBJ2-7	TGCGCCAGCAGCGCAGGGGTTTTCTACGAGCAGTACTTC	CASSAGVFYEQYF
TRBV3-1	-	-	TRBJ2-7	TGCCACTCCTACGAGCAGTACTTC	CHSYEQYF
TRBV9	-	-	TRBJ1-5	TGTGCCAGCAGCCCACAACGGCGTAGTAGGGGAGGCAATCAGCCCCAGCATTTT	CASSPQRRSRGGNQPQHF
TRBV28	-	-	TRBJ1-3	TGTGCCAGCAGTTTAGGGAGTATCTCTGGAAACACCATATATTTT	CASSLGSISGNTIYF
TRBV2	-	-	TRBJ1-1	TGTGCCAGCGTGCGAGGGGGACAAGGCACTGAAGCTTTCTTT	CASVRGGQGTEAFF
TRBV7-9	-	-	TRBJ2-7	TGTGCCAGCAGCTTATTGGATAAGCCTCTCTACGAGCAGTACTTC	CASSLLDKPLYEQYF